Listed below are T cell receptor beta chains from one sample, sequenced in a study of patients and donors after allogeneic stem cell transplantation. TCRdb used MiXCR to reprocess the RT-PCR reads, holding one entry per CDR3 protein. The repertoire holds around 240,000 distinct CDR3 sequences, with approximately 14% as singletons. Sequenced: blood, either unsorted or a sorted T cell fraction (not recorded which). The origin of the receptors is a human donor who was either an allogeneic HSCT recipient or a stem cell or donor lymphocyte infusion donor (not recorded which). It is not recorded whose cells these are; they may come from a transplant donor. Both conserved end residues are part of each CDR3. D genes are given only for firm matches. Where a row states a size, it is once, few, many or the class of an expanded clone; other rows omit it.

>TRBJ1-6|TRBV3-1|NA|NA
CASSLGQKGGSPLHF
TGTGCCAGCAGCCTCGGACAGAAAGGAGGTTCACCCCTCCACTTT
>TRBJ1-2|TRBV29-1|NA|NA
CSVPIERLPPYGYTF
TGCAGCGTGCCAATAGAACGGTTACCTCCCTATGGCTACACCTTC
>TRBJ1-1|TRBV29-1|NA|NA
CSVEGTSLRAFF
TGCAGCGTTGAAGGGACGTCACTTCGGGCTTTCTTT
>TRBJ1-4|TRBV6-1|few|TRBD1
CASSPDRVGEKLFF
TGTGCCAGCAGCCCTGACAGGGTTGGAGAAAAACTGTTTTTT
>TRBJ2-1|TRBV11-2|many|TRBD1
CASSLDIFPGQGNNEQFF
TGTGCCAGCAGCTTAGATATTTTTCCGGGACAGGGAAACAATGAGCAGTTCTTC
>TRBJ1-2|TRBV5-6|NA|TRBD1
CASSYGTGGGYGYTF
TGTGCCAGCAGCTACGGGACAGGGGGCGGGTATGGCTACACCTTC
>TRBJ1-1|TRBV28|few|NA
CASSLSWLNTEAFF
TGTGCCAGCAGTTTATCCTGGTTGAACACTGAAGCTTTCTTT
>TRBJ2-7|TRBV10-3|few|TRBD1
CAIRPGQGAYEQYF
TGTGCCATCAGACCAGGACAGGGGGCCTACGAGCAGTACTTC
>TRBJ2-2|TRBV7-2|NA|NA
CASSAGANTGELFF
TGTGCCAGCAGCGCAGGGGCGAACACCGGGGAGCTGTTTTTT
>TRBJ2-7|TRBV29-1|few|NA
CSVPGLQYGGEQYF
TGCAGCGTTCCTGGTCTCCAATACGGAGGCGAGCAGTACTTC
>TRBJ2-5|TRBV4-1|many|TRBD1
CASSQPGQGVQETQYF
TGCGCCAGCAGCCAACCCGGACAGGGTGTTCAAGAGACCCAGTACTTC
>TRBJ2-7|TRBV9|few|TRBD1
CASSTTGGMGEQYF
TGTGCCAGCAGTACTACAGGGGGCATGGGCGAGCAGTACTTC
>TRBJ2-7|TRBV6-5|NA|NA
CASSYDRVSSYEQYF
TGTGCCAGCAGTTACGACAGAGTAAGCTCCTACGAGCAGTACTTC
>TRBJ2-1|TRBV5-1|few|TRBD2
CASSSLNSGGYNEQFF
TGCGCCAGCAGCTCCTTAAATAGCGGGGGATACAATGAGCAGTTCTTC
>TRBJ2-7|TRBV19|NA|TRBD1
CASSMGTGTHEQYF
TGTGCCAGTAGTATGGGGACAGGGACCCACGAGCAGTACTTC
>TRBJ2-1|TRBV5-1|few|TRBD2
CASRTGLVSNEQFF
TGCGCCAGCAGAACCGGACTAGTCTCCAATGAGCAGTTCTTC
>TRBJ2-2|TRBV3-1|NA|NA
CASSPTRRNTGELFF
TGTGCCAGCAGCCCCACAAGACGTAACACCGGGGAGCTGTTTTTT
>TRBJ1-1|TRBV14|few|NA
CASSQEIGQAFF
TGTGCCAGCAGCCAAGAGATAGGTCAGGCTTTCTTT
>TRBJ2-7|TRBV11-2|few|NA
CASSLAGTLYEQYF
TGTGCCAGCAGCTTAGCGGGAACCCTATACGAGCAGTACTTC
>TRBJ2-1|TRBV15|few|TRBD1
CATSRPGQGGREQFF
TGTGCCACCAGCAGACCGGGACAGGGGGGAAGAGAGCAGTTCTTC
>TRBJ2-3|TRBV20-1|many|NA
CSASPLGERNTDTQYF
TGCAGTGCTAGCCCCTTGGGGGAGCGAAACACAGATACGCAGTATTTT
>TRBJ2-1|TRBV3-1|NA|NA
CASSHRGAYNEQFF
TGTGCCAGCAGCCATCGTGGGGCCTACAATGAGCAGTTCTTC
>TRBJ1-3|TRBV7-9|NA|NA
CASSLMGEISGNTIYF
TGTGCCAGCAGCTTAATGGGGGAAATCTCTGGAAACACCATATATTTT
>TRBJ1-2|TRBV6-2/TRBV6-3|many|NA
CATGGEQGYGYTF
TGTGCCACCGGAGGGGAGCAGGGCTATGGCTACACCTTC
>TRBJ2-3|TRBV20-1|NA|TRBD2
CSAELGTSRRDTQYF
TGCAGTGCTGAACTCGGGACTAGTCGGAGAGATACGCAGTATTTT
>TRBJ1-1|TRBV11-3|NA|NA
CASSSATWGREDTEAFF
TGTGCCAGCAGCTCAGCGACTTGGGGGCGGGAGGACACTGAAGCTTTCTTT
>TRBJ1-2|TRBV5-1|NA|NA
CASSISSGGRNYGYTF
TGCGCCAGCAGCATCTCCTCGGGGGGTCGGAACTATGGCTACACCTTC
>TRBJ1-5|TRBV4-2|many|NA
CASSQDLGLNQPQHF
TGTGCCAGCAGCCAAGATCTAGGCCTGAATCAGCCCCAGCATTTT
>TRBJ2-7|TRBV27|many|NA
CASSPRGSYEQYF
TGTGCCAGCAGTCCGCGGGGCTCCTACGAGCAGTACTTC
>TRBJ2-7|TRBV5-6|many|NA
CASSWLAGSTYEQYF
TGTGCCAGCAGCTGGCTCGCGGGGAGCACCTACGAGCAGTACTTC
>TRBJ2-3|TRBV24-1|few|TRBD2
CATSEQRTSADTQYF
TGTGCCACCAGTGAACAACGGACTAGCGCAGATACGCAGTATTTT
>TRBJ1-4|TRBV2|NA|NA
CASGEDTQLNEKLFF
TGTGCCAGCGGGGAGGACACACAATTGAATGAAAAACTGTTTTTT
>TRBJ1-1|TRBV20-1|few|TRBD1
CSAGTTGAGGTEAFF
TGCAGTGCAGGTACGACAGGGGCCGGGGGCACTGAAGCTTTCTTT
>TRBJ1-2|TRBV5-6|NA|NA
CASSLFTENYGYTF
TGTGCCAGCAGCTTATTCACTGAGAATTATGGCTACACCTTC
>TRBJ2-3|TRBV18|NA|NA
CASSPSGRSDTQYF
TGTGCCAGCTCACCATCGGGGAGGTCAGATACGCAGTATTTT